Listed below are T cell receptor beta chains from one sample, sequenced in a study of beta chain features in type 1 diabetes. Profiling relied on immunoSEQ multiplex PCR, and the TCRdb table lists in-frame clones only, not all of them. This sample yields over 120,000 clones, of which about 8.7% are seen a single time; 0.6% to 0.85% belongs to the top ten. Sequencing was performed on central memory CD4+ T cells from blood. Receptors originate from a man aged 18 to 29 in good health. Both conserved end residues are part of each CDR3. For some rows the clone size is stated as once, few or many, or as a class when expanded; others skip it.

v_gene	j_gene	abundance	CDR3aa
TRBV7-8	TRBJ2-1	few	CASARRPWQVNNEQFF
TRBV6-5	TRBJ1-6	.	CASSTRGREPLHF
TRBV7-3	TRBJ2-2	.	CASSYGQGIPGHTGELFF
TRBV11-2	TRBJ2-3	.	CASSRQDISTDTQYF
TRBV7-2	TRBJ2-3	many	CASTSLRDTQYF
TRBV25-1	TRBJ2-7	many	CASSGGQGYDEQYF
TRBV29-1	TRBJ2-3	few	CSSTPTSGSTDTQYF
TRBV6-6	TRBJ2-5	.	CASSYSAGGTRVTQYF
TRBV2	TRBJ1-4	few	CASRMKDRKTNEKLFF
TRBV11-2	TRBJ2-5	.	CASSPRVAGGPETQYF
TRBV28	TRBJ2-2	few	CASSEGGATGELFF
TRBV5-6	TRBJ2-1	few	CASSRNYQASNEQFF
TRBV27	TRBJ1-3	.	CASSLERGNTIYF
TRBV7-2	TRBJ2-5	.	CASSPSGGGETQYF
TRBV7-9	TRBJ1-5	many	CASSLAQGNQPQHF
TRBV15	TRBJ2-7	.	CATSRDPGSGNEQYF
TRBV4-3	TRBJ1-6	.	CASSLGQGDNSPLHF
TRBV6-6	TRBJ2-7	.	CASRPTSTYEQYF
TRBV9	TRBJ2-3	.	CASSAGLASNTQYF
TRBV6-5	TRBJ1-3	many	CASKSSGNTIYF
TRBV7-2	TRBJ1-5	.	CASSLSAGPNQPQHF
TRBV10-2	TRBJ2-7	few	CASIGQADYEQYF
TRBV7-2	TRBJ2-1	.	CASSPYGQAYNEQFF
TRBV4-3	TRBJ2-3	many	CASSQVGTSGGVGPDTQYF
TRBV5-4	TRBJ2-2	few	CASTQGADSTGELFF
TRBV27	TRBJ2-7	few	CASSLGGQGAYEQYF
TRBV18	TRBJ1-6	.	CASSARQGENSPLHF
TRBV27	TRBJ1-5	.	CASSLEGSASQPQHF
TRBV5-8	TRBJ2-1	few	CASSRDRGQGQFF
TRBV7-2	TRBJ2-3	.	CASSLPSGGADTQYF
TRBV5-1	TRBJ2-7	few	CASSLERREQYF
TRBV19	TRBJ2-7	many	CASRGVSAYEQYF
TRBV7-8	TRBJ1-5	few	CASSLLQGANQPQHF
TRBV7-2	TRBJ2-1	few	CASSLAGQSNEQFF
TRBV7-2	TRBJ1-2	.	CASSLNTGGVGYTF
TRBV2	TRBJ2-7	few	CAIGTGTSYEQYF
TRBV4-3	TRBJ1-6	.	CASSAQNSPLHF
TRBV6-5	TRBJ2-5	few	CASSPGRETQYF
TRBV4-3	TRBJ2-4	few	CASSPTEGGDIQYF